The clone carrying this T cell receptor (beta chain) has only a few counts. These data belong to a study of blood T cell repertoires in COVID-19. Study-level background: Sources were T cells, B-cell-depleted T cells, or PBMCs; the material itself was cDNA or gDNA.

Germline CDR1 MGHRA, CDR2 YSYEKL. Trimming removed 1 base from V and 1 base from J; junction bases left unmatched: 1. The CDR3 is 15 amino acids. The data were produced by immunoSEQ multiplex PCR, yet TCRdb's version contains in-frame clones alone and is incomplete. Found here are hundreds of thousands of clones, 70% to 90% of them singletons; the top ten hold 10% to 15%. This clonotype originated in a woman between 65 and 79 years old with COVID-19, enrolled during active disease. V is TRBV4-1 and J is TRBJ1-1; 9 nucleotides agree with TRBD1. Sample: peripheral blood. As DNA, the CDR3 is TGCGCCAGCAGCCAAGGGGGACAGGGGAACACTGAAGCTTTCTTT. As protein: CASSQGGQGNTEAFF.